Described below is a single T cell receptor (beta chain) sequence and its context. Antigen: not known. V dropped 3 bases and J dropped 9 bases, with 6 bases sitting between them. CDR3 length: 12 amino acids. Germline CDR1 reads SGHAT; CDR2 reads FQDESV (reference sequence). The entry originates in a study of T cells in localized non-small cell lung cancer. General study results and limits: Clonality of T cells reached its maximum in uninvolved adjacent lung, surpassing tumor.

The data were produced by immunoSEQ multiplex PCR, yet TCRdb's version contains in-frame clones alone and is incomplete. The sample has over 25,000 clones; roughly 78% are singletons. This TCR was sampled from a male donor at least 60 years old with stage III squamous cell lung carcinoma. This sample comprised peripheral blood, obtained before any cancer treatment. The chain joins TRBV11-1 to TRBJ1-6; D not certain. The CDR3 DNA is TGTGCCAGCAGCTTCCCAATTTCACCCCTCCACTTT. It is translated as CASSFPISPLHF.